This entry lists 28 T cell receptor beta chains sequenced from one sample in a study of cytomegalovirus exposure and HLA in healthy donors. Amplification used 60 Vbeta primers and 13 Jbeta primers. TCRdb keeps only in-frame clones here, not all; method: immunoSEQ multiplex PCR. The table shows more than 150,000 clones, with roughly four fifths occurring only once. The sequencing input was PBMCs. These receptors were taken from a man in his forties in good health and CMV-seronegative.

The gene calls are TRBV27 and TRBJ1-1; D remains unclear. V was clipped by 7 bases and J by 2 bases, with 17 bases between them. This CDR3 contains 15 residues. Germline V gene data show CDR1 as MNHEY and CDR2 as SMNVEV (reference sequence). CDR3: CASTVTRCKNTEAFF. The CDR3 DNA reads as TGTGCCAGCACCGTGACAAGGTGTAAAAACACTGAAGCTTTCTTT.

This clone came up a few times. In DNA form, the CDR3 reads TGTGCCAGTATCCCTCACCGGGGGGCTATCATGAACACTGAAGCTTTCTTT. Its protein is CASIPHRGAIMNTEAFF. V is TRBV19 and J is TRBJ1-1, with a tentative D call TRBD1 (6 bases). V shed 7 bases and J shed 0 bases, with 21 bases lying between them. There are 17 residues in the CDR3. The germline CDR1 and CDR2 sequences are LNHDA and SQIVND (reference sequence).

The genes are TRBV6-5 and TRBJ2-7; 9 bases match TRBD1. The germline V gene encodes CDR1 MNHEY and CDR2 SVGAGI. The CDR3 consists of 12 residues. The J segment lost 5 bases and the V segment lost 10 bases, leaving 6 bases of the junction unmatched. CDR3 protein: CATRDRAHEQYF. In DNA form, the CDR3 reads TGTGCCACTAGGGACAGGGCCCACGAGCAGTACTTC.

The chain has TRBV23-1 and TRBJ2-1, with 13 positions matching TRBD2. TRBV23-1 is sorted into the ORF group, with uncertain function. This CDR3 is built from 16 residues. V was clipped by 3 bases and J by 5 bases; unmatched bases: 4. CDR3 region: CASSHRTSGSDNEQFF. As DNA, the CDR3 is TGCGCCAGCAGTCACCGGACTAGCGGGAGTGACAATGAGCAGTTCTTC.

This clone was counted a few times. This rearrangement joins TRBV15 to TRBJ2-7; 7 bases match TRBD2. Germline CDR1 is LNHNV and CDR2 is YYDKDF (reference sequence). The CDR3 runs to 12 residues. Unmatched junction bases numbered 3, after V lost 4 bases and J lost 6 bases. This chain's CDR3 is CATSIREGEQYF. The CDR3 nucleotides are TGTGCCACCAGCATAAGGGAGGGCGAGCAGTACTTC.

This chain links TRBV5-1 with TRBJ2-3; D not resolved. The CDR3 runs to 12 residues. Trimming took 4 bases from V and 4 from J, leaving 7 bases between them. Germline V gives CDR1 SGHRS, CDR2 YFSETQ. CDR3 loop: CASSPPADTQYF. CDR3 bases: TGCGCCAGCAGCCCCCCCGCAGATACGCAGTATTTT.

This clone showed up just a few times. The chain employs TRBV10-3 and TRBJ2-7; 9 nucleotides agree with TRBD2. The V and J ends lost 0 bases and 0 bases, in that order; junction bases with no gene match: 0. The CDR3 length is 15 residues. Germline V CDR1 and CDR2: ENHRY, SYGVKD. CDR3 coding DNA: TGTGCCATCAGTGAGTCACTAGCGGGCTCCTACGAGCAGTACTTC. Its protein product is CAISESLAGSYEQYF.

The V call is TRBV2, the J call TRBJ2-7; the D gene is possibly TRBD2 (6 bases). Deletions cut 6 bases from V and 4 bases from J, with 16 bases between. CDR3 length: 14 residues. CDR1 is SNHLY, CDR2 FYNNEI, per germline. The CDR3 sequence: CASSPGLEPYEQYF. In DNA form, the CDR3 reads TGTGCCAGCAGCCCGGGACTTGAACCTTACGAGCAGTACTTC.

Comment on this clone: Germline is not matched at one junction end, which may reflect a read error. The chain recombines TRBV7-9 with TRBJ2-1; 8 nucleotides match TRBD1. Germline values: CDR1 SEHNR, CDR2 FQNEAQ (reference sequence). There are 15 residues in the CDR3. Here the CDR3 reads CSSSLPLTGVLEQFF. DNA for the CDR3: TGTTCCAGCAGCCTCCCGTTGACAGGGGTCCTTGAGCAGTTCTTC.

The J gene is TRBJ2-5, the V gene TRBV19, with 10 nucleotides matching TRBD2. Germline CDR1 and CDR2: LNHDA and SQIVND (reference sequence). The CDR3 runs to 15 residues. Trimming cost V 6 bases and J 3 bases; bases outside gene matches: 7. CDR3 amino acids: CASRRGLAGEETQYF. DNA of the CDR3: TGTGCCAGTAGGAGAGGGCTAGCGGGAGAAGAGACCCAGTACTTC. The full variable domain, with the rest looked up from reference TRBV19 and TRBJ2-5, is DGGITQSPKYLFRKEGQNVTLSCEQNLNHDAMYWYRQDPGQGLRLIYYSQIVNDFQKGDIAEGYSVSREKKESFPLTVTSAQKNPTAFYLCASRRGLAGEETQYFGPGTRLLVL.

The J gene is TRBJ2-7, the V gene TRBV6-1, with 11 bases lining up with TRBD1. Germline V gene lookup returns CDR1 MNHNS and CDR2 SASEGT. The CDR3 loop spans 16 amino acids. Germline trimming cut 2 bases from V and 0 bases from J; bases unmatched to any gene: 3. The chain's CDR3 is CASSEWGTGGSYEQYF. The CDR3 region has the DNA TGTGCCAGCAGTGAATGGGGGACAGGGGGCTCCTACGAGCAGTACTTC.

CDR3 loop: CASSIYFLNTGELFF. CDR3 sequence (DNA): TGTGCCAGCAGTATCTATTTCTTGAACACCGGGGAGCTGTTTTTT. The chain carries TRBV21-1 and TRBJ2-2; the DNA was not compared with TRBD2, the D call given in the table. TRBV21-1 is a known pseudogene. The CDR3 sequence is 15 residues long.

This chain uses TRBV9 with TRBJ2-7; 8 nucleotides match TRBD2. V was pared by 4 bases and J by 2 bases, with 8 bases of the junction left unmatched. The CDR3 consists of 15 residues. Germline V gene lookup returns CDR1 SGDLS and CDR2 YYNGEE. CDR3 nucleotide sequence: TGTGCCAGCAGCCTGGGACTAGTGGGCACCTACGAGCAGTACTTC. This translates into CASSLGLVGTYEQYF.

The CDR3 is CASSVESTGELFF. CDR3 DNA sequence: TGTGCCAGCAGCGTAGAGAGCACCGGGGAGCTGTTTTTT. This chain joins TRBV9 and TRBJ2-2; no reliable D call. Trimming cost V 0 bases and J 4 bases, with 4 bases left between them. The CDR3 sequence is 13 residues long. Germline assignment: CDR1 SGDLS and CDR2 YYNGEE.

The rearrangement links TRBV11-2 to TRBJ2-7, with 7 bases lining up with TRBD2. CDR3 length: 17 residues. The germline V gene has CDR1 SGHAT and CDR2 FQNNGV. Trimming took 0 bases from V and 3 from J; bases not matched to a gene: 11. CDR3 nucleotide sequence: TGTGCCAGCAGCTTAGATTGGCCTAGCGGAGGGGTCTACGAGCAGTACTTC. This encodes CASSLDWPSGGVYEQYF.

This clone was seen a single time. This rearrangement joins TRBV18 to TRBJ2-3, with D possibly matching TRBD2 (6 bases). Trimming took off 2 bases at V and 6 bases at J, with 9 bases between the two ends. Germline values: CDR1 KGHSH, CDR2 LQKENI. This CDR3 contains 13 residues. The CDR3 is CASSPLEGDTQYF. The CDR3 DNA follows: TGTGCCAGCTCACCATTGGAGGGGGATACGCAGTATTTT.

The J gene is TRBJ2-6, the V gene TRBV9; D might be TRBD1 (6 bases). The CDR3 sequence is 17 residues long. The germline CDR1 and CDR2 sequences are SGDLS and YYNGEE. V was trimmed by 4 bases and J by 2 bases, leaving 16 bases between them. The CDR3 sequence is CASSPQVGGAGANVLTF. CDR3 in DNA: TGTGCCAGCAGCCCCCAAGTAGGGGGAGCTGGGGCCAACGTCCTGACTTTC.

The sample holds a few counts of this clone. The V and J genes are TRBV5-5 and TRBJ1-1, with D unclear. Trimming removed 3 bases from V and 0 bases from J, with 18 bases in between. This CDR3 contains 17 residues. CDR1 SGHKS and CDR2 YYEKEE come from the germline V gene (reference sequence). CDR3 sequence (DNA): TGTGCCAGCAGCTCTCATGTGGGAGTACCAGTGAACACTGAAGCTTTCTTT. Its translation: CASSSHVGVPVNTEAFF.

The chain has TRBV27 and TRBJ2-2; the D is unclear. CDR3 length: 14 residues. V was clipped by 0 bases and J by 7 bases, with 9 bases between them. Germline CDR1 is MNHEY and CDR2 is SMNVEV (reference sequence). The CDR3 nucleotides read TGTGCCAGCAGTTTATCTAGCCCCGGCGGGGAGCTGTTTTTT. Protein: CASSLSSPGGELFF.

Only a few counts were recorded for this clone. The chain is built from TRBV7-9 and TRBJ1-1, with D perhaps matching TRBD1 (5 bases). Trimming left V 2 bases short and J 3 bases short, with 10 bases between. Germline V gene sequence: CDR1 SEHNR, CDR2 FQNEAQ (reference sequence). CDR3 length equals 14 residues. The CDR3 here is CASSLPGGDTEAFF. The CDR3 DNA reads TGTGCCAGCAGCTTACCGGGGGGGGACACTGAAGCTTTCTTT.

V and J are TRBV12-2 and TRBJ1-5; the table gives TRBD1 as D, unverified against the DNA. TRBV12-2 is recorded as a pseudogene. The CDR3 spans 14 residues. The CDR3 DNA reads as TGTGCAAGTCGCGGAAGGGGAAGAAATCAGCCCCAGCATTTT. Encoded protein: CASRGRGRNQPQHF.

This clone occurred a few times. The chain recombines TRBV6-5 with TRBJ1-2; maybe TRBD1 (6 bases). The CDR3 covers 16 residues. Germline assignment: CDR1 MNHEY and CDR2 SVGAGI. V lost 2 bases, J lost 3 bases, and 16 bases lay in between. The DNA for the CDR3 is TGTGCCAGCAGTTACCCAACCACACAGGGATACTATGGCTACACCTTC. This sequence encodes CASSYPTTQGYYGYTF.

The V call is TRBV5-6, the J call TRBJ1-4; 7 bases map to TRBD1. Germline V gives CDR1 SGHDT, CDR2 YYEEEE. Trimming at V came to 5 bases and at J to 8 bases, leaving 9 bases not matched to a gene. The CDR3 totals 14 residues. CDR3 sequence: CASSLDRVAEKLFF. In nucleotides, the CDR3 is TGTGCCAGCAGTTTAGACAGGGTGGCGGAAAAACTGTTTTTT.

The V gene is TRBV27, the J gene TRBJ1-2; no clear D. Germline-derived CDR1 and CDR2 are MNHEY and SMNVEV (reference sequence). The CDR3 runs 15 residues. Trimming removed 6 bases at V and 4 bases at J, with 18 bases between. The CDR3 sequence is CASSSAAERVYGYTF. The CDR3 coding sequence is TGTGCCAGCAGCTCAGCGGCAGAAAGGGTCTATGGCTACACCTTC.

This clone is a singleton in its sample. One end of the junction does not line up with germline, which may come from a read error. Distinct nucleotide sequences in the sample also encode this CDR3. V and J are TRBV5-1 and TRBJ2-5; 12 nucleotides match TRBD2. The CDR3 is 16 amino acids. Germline V gene lookup returns CDR1 SGHRS and CDR2 YFSETQ. Here the CDR3 DNA reads TGCGCCAGCAGCTTGCCACTAGCGGGAGGAGTCGAGACTCAGTACTTC. This sequence encodes CASSLPLAGGVETQYF.

The chain uses TRBV7-3 and TRBJ2-5; 8 bases are shared with TRBD2. This CDR3 has 14 amino acids. After removal of 0 bases from V and 7 bases from J, the junction contained 4 bases not matched to a gene. Germline values: CDR1 SGHTA, CDR2 FQGTGA. The CDR3 region is CASSLTSGKGTQYF. The CDR3, as DNA: TGTGCCAGCAGCTTAACTAGCGGGAAGGGGACCCAGTACTTC.

The chain has TRBV7-9 and TRBJ2-7, with TRBD1 matching 11 bases. Germline lookup yields CDR1 SEHNR and CDR2 FQNEAQ (reference sequence). Germline trimming cut 4 bases from V and 12 bases from J; bases unmatched to any gene: 8. The CDR3 has 13 amino acids. CDR3 DNA: TGTGCCAGCAGCTCCGCCGGACAGGGGGCAGGGTACTTC. Translated: CASSSAGQGAGYF.

The chain has TRBV2 and TRBJ1-2; no reliable D call. The CDR3 loop spans 16 amino acids. V was pared by 4 bases and J by 0 bases, with 15 bases between. Germline CDR1 and CDR2: SNHLY and FYNNEI. DNA for the CDR3: TGTGCCAGCAGTGCCCCGTCCGGGAACGCTAACTATGGCTACACCTTC. Protein sequence: CASSAPSGNANYGYTF.